This record concerns one T cell receptor (beta chain) sequence. Its antigen remains unidentified. V shed 1 base and J shed 4 bases, with 19 bases lying between them. The germline V gene has CDR1 SGHVS and CDR2 FNYEAQ. The CDR3 consists of 17 residues. This record belongs to a study of T cell responses to AZD1222 COVID-19 vaccine. Study background: Investigators merged groups given second doses at roughly 4 or roughly 12 weeks. Study findings and constraints: Unmutated variant regions reportedly attract nearly half of all spike-specific TCRs. The peak T cell response came first, and repertoires were sampled only after it.

Assay used: immunoSEQ multiplex PCR; TCRdb lists only in-frame clones, some missing. The sample holds about 59,000 clones; less than 90% are singletons and the top ten take around 7.5%. This chain joins TRBV7-6 and TRBJ2-5; D perhaps matches TRBD2 (7 bases). The TCR comes from an adult in good health. The sequences come from peripheral blood, collected on day 0 of AZD1222 vaccination. This chain's CDR3 is CASSLGARGASGETQYF. CDR3 bases: TGTGCCAGCAGCTTAGGGGCGAGGGGGGCTAGCGGAGAGACCCAGTACTTC. The variable domain in full, completed from reference TRBV7-6 and TRBJ2-5, reads GAGVSQSPRYKVTKRGQDVALRCDPISGHVSLYWYRQALGQGPEFLTYFNYEAQQDKSGLPNDRFSAERPEGSISTLTIQRTEQRDSAMYRCASSLGARGASGETQYFGPGTRLLVL.